The rows below give T cell receptor beta chains drawn from one sample of a study of cytomegalovirus exposure and HLA in healthy donors. Sequencing was performed with immunoSEQ multiplex PCR; in TCRdb, only in-frame clones are kept and a portion is missing. The data show 180,000 or so clones, roughly 85% seen once. Sequenced: PBMCs. All receptors come from a man aged 45-65 years in good health and CMV-seropositive. Each CDR3 is given with its conserved first and last residue. D genes are given only for firm matches. Not every row has a clone size; where given, it reads once, few, many or a size class.

TRBV27,TRBJ2-2,-,TRBD1,TGTGCCAGCAGTTTGCGACAGGGGGCCGTCCGGGGCACCGGGGAGCTGTTTTTT,CASSLRQGAVRGTGELFF
TRBV11-2,TRBJ1-4,-,-,TGTGCCAGCAGCTTAACAGGTGCAACTAATGAAAAACTGTTTTTT,CASSLTGATNEKLFF
TRBV29-1,TRBJ1-3,-,TRBD1,TGCAGCGTTGAAGAGGACAGGGCCTCTGGAAACACCATATATTTT,CSVEEDRASGNTIYF
TRBV6-5,TRBJ2-2,-,TRBD1,TGTGCCAGCAGCCGAGACAGGGGAGGAAGCGGGGAGCTGTTTTTT,CASSRDRGGSGELFF
TRBV19,TRBJ2-6,-,-,TGTGCCAGTACCCCGGGTTGGGGGGCTGGGGCCAACGTCCTGACTTTC,CASTPGWGAGANVLTF
TRBV5-6,TRBJ1-2,-,TRBD1,TGTGCCAGCAGCTTTTTGGGACAGGGTGATGGCTACACCTTC,CASSFLGQGDGYTF
TRBV11-2,TRBJ2-7,once,TRBD2,TGTGCCAGCAGCCCCGGGGAGGGGCGGCAGGACTTGGAGTACTTC,CASSPGEGRQDLEYF
TRBV10-3,TRBJ1-2,-,-,TGTGCCATCAGTGTCAGGGAGGTAGCCTATGGCTACACCTTC,CAISVREVAYGYTF
TRBV19,TRBJ2-2,-,-,TGTGCCAGTAGTATCCTCGGGGGAACGACGAACACCGGGGAGCTGTTTTTT,CASSILGGTTNTGELFF
TRBV7-6,TRBJ2-6,-,-,TGTGCCAGCAGCTTAGCCGGCCCCCTCCTAGGGGGCTCTGGGGCCAACGTCCTGACTTTC,CASSLAGPLLGGSGANVLTF
TRBV21-1,TRBJ2-3,few,-,TGTGCCAGCAGCCAGTTCCAGGGGGCGGGTGAGACAGATACGCAGTATTTT,CASSQFQGAGETDTQYF
TRBV4-1,TRBJ2-4,-,TRBD1,TGCGCCAGCAGCCAGGAGGGACAGGGGAAAAACATTCAGTACTTC,CASSQEGQGKNIQYF